Following are 24 T cell receptor beta chains from one sample sequenced in a study of blood T cell repertoires in COVID-19. Generated by immunoSEQ multiplex PCR, the TCRdb table keeps only in-frame clones and is missing some. The sample yields around 230,000 clones, 86% seen once. Sequencing was performed on PBMCs or T cells enriched from blood (not recorded which). Receptors originate from a woman in her forties with acute COVID-19.

The chain recombines TRBV9 with TRBJ2-1; 11 bases line up with TRBD2. Trimming removed 8 bases from V and 8 bases from J; junction bases left unmatched: 9. The CDR3 has 14 residues. The germline V gene has CDR1 SGDLS and CDR2 YYNGEE. The CDR3 bases are TGTGCCAGTACTCCGGGACTAGCGGTCCATGAGCAGTTCTTC. Translation: CASTPGLAVHEQFF.

V gene TRBV13 combines with J gene TRBJ1-2; no reliable D call. V was clipped by 4 bases and J by 0 bases, with 12 bases between them. Germline assignment: CDR1 PRHDT and CDR2 FYEKMQ (reference sequence). This CDR3 contains 15 residues. The CDR3 is CASSSSQTPNYGYTF. The CDR3 nucleotides are TGTGCCAGCAGCTCCTCCCAGACTCCTAACTATGGCTACACCTTC.

The chain uses TRBV6-5 and TRBJ1-6, with 7 bases aligning to TRBD1. The V segment lost 4 bases and the J segment 9 bases; nucleotides outside the gene matches: 3. CDR1 MNHEY and CDR2 SVGAGI come from the germline V gene. The CDR3 length is 13 residues. The CDR3 DNA is TGTGCCAGCAGTTCAAGGGGGCGTTCACCCCTCCACTTT. This encodes CASSSRGRSPLHF.

The V call is TRBV29-1, the J call TRBJ2-7, with D perhaps matching TRBD1 (7 bases). V lost 6 bases and J 4 bases, leaving 13 bases between the germline ends. Germline V gene data show CDR1 as SQVTM and CDR2 as ANQGSEA. The CDR3 has 12 amino acids. CDR3 in DNA: TGCAGCGTCGGAGGGGGCCCGTACGAGCAGTACTTC. Encoded protein: CSVGGGPYEQYF.

In regard to this clone: This sample includes further DNA sequences coding for the same CDR3. J is TRBJ1-1 and V is TRBV20-1, with no clear D. Trimming removed 1 base at V and 5 bases at J, with 5 bases between. The V gene's germline CDR1 is DFQATT and CDR2 SNEGSKA (reference sequence). There are 11 residues in the CDR3. The CDR3 bases are TGCAGTGCTAGAGCGGAGACTGAAGCTTTCTTT. Amino acids: CSARAETEAFF.

This sequence joins TRBV19 and TRBJ2-3; possibly TRBD2 for D (7 bases). CDR1 and CDR2 (germline): LNHDA, SQIVND (reference sequence). The CDR3 spans 16 residues. The ends were cut back, 3 bases at V and 4 bases at J, with 17 bases in the middle. CDR3: CASSILGGRGADTQYF. CDR3 bases: TGTGCCAGTAGTATTCTGGGGGGCCGGGGGGCAGATACGCAGTATTTT. Filled out from reference TRBV19 and TRBJ2-3, the complete variable domain reads DGGITQSPKYLFRKEGQNVTLSCEQNLNHDAMYWYRQDPGQGLRLIYYSQIVNDFQKGDIAEGYSVSREKKESFPLTVTSAQKNPTAFYLCASSILGGRGADTQYFGPGTRLTVL.

The V and J genes are TRBV5-4 and TRBJ2-1, with 10 bases identical to TRBD2. Per germline, CDR1 SGHNT and CDR2 YYREEE (reference sequence). Trimming took 0 bases from V and 0 from J; bases not matched to a gene: 6. The CDR3 runs to 18 residues. The CDR3 coding sequence is TGTGCCAGCAGCTTGGGGACTAGCGGAGTTAGCTCCTACAATGAGCAGTTCTTC. Its protein product is CASSLGTSGVSSYNEQFF.

The chain uses TRBV3-1 (or the pseudogene TRBV3-2) and TRBJ2-7; 10 bases are a match to TRBD2. Germline CDR1 reads LGHDT; CDR2 reads YNNKEL (reference sequence). V shed 6 bases, J shed 4 bases, and the junction held 6 bases outside the gene matches. CDR3 length equals 14 residues. This CDR3 reads CASRLSGRSYEQYF. The CDR3 coding sequence is TGTGCCAGCAGGCTTAGCGGGAGGTCGTACGAGCAGTACTTC.

V is TRBV5-1 and J is TRBJ2-1; TRBD1 matches 7 bases. Losses at the gene ends were 4 bases for V and 8 bases for J; bases not matched to a gene: 9. Germline V gives CDR1 SGHRS, CDR2 YFSETQ. CDR3 length equals 14 residues. The DNA of the CDR3 is TGCGCCAGCAGCCTTCGACAGGGATGGCATGAGCAGTTCTTC. It is translated as CASSLRQGWHEQFF.

This clone was recorded only once. This sequence is one base from a far larger clone and is likely a read error. This rearrangement joins TRBV7-8 to TRBJ2-7, with D hard to call. Germline values: CDR1 SGHVS, CDR2 FQNEAQ. CDR3 size: 11 residues. Trimming stripped 2 bases from V and 3 bases from J, with 2 bases between. CDR3 nucleotide sequence: TGTGCCAGCAGCTTATACTACGAGCAGTACTTC. Amino acid sequence: CASSLYYEQYF.

V is TRBV5-5 and J is TRBJ1-2; 7 nucleotides align to TRBD1. Trimming removed 1 base from V and 2 bases from J; junction bases left unmatched: 5. Germline values: CDR1 SGHKS, CDR2 YYEKEE (reference sequence). The CDR3 has 15 amino acids. CDR3 DNA sequence: TGTGCCAGCAGCTTGCATTTGGGACAGAACTATGGCTACACCTTC. Its translation: CASSLHLGQNYGYTF. The full variable domain, completed using reference TRBV5-5 and TRBJ1-2, is DAGVTQSPTHLIKTRGQQVTLRCSPISGHKSVSWYQQVLGQGPQFIFQYYEKEERGRGNFPDRFSARQFPNYSSELNVNALLLGDSALYLCASSLHLGQNYGYTFGSGTRLTVV.

The chain links TRBV15 to TRBJ2-3; D not resolved. Germline V gives CDR1 LNHNV, CDR2 YYDKDF (reference sequence). The CDR3 is made up of 16 amino acids. The germline V and J ends were trimmed by 1 base and 1 base, with 12 bases remaining between them. CDR3 bases: TGTGCCACCAGCAGAGGTCCGAGGCTGGGCACAGATACGCAGTATTTT. This sequence encodes CATSRGPRLGTDTQYF.

The chain carries TRBV7-6 and TRBJ2-2; D is undetermined. The CDR3 is made up of 13 amino acids. V lost 4 bases, J lost 5 bases, and 8 bases lay in between. The V gene's germline CDR1 is SGHVS and CDR2 FNYEAQ. The CDR3 region has the DNA TGTGCCAGCAGCTCTGCCGGGACCGGGGAGCTGTTTTTT. This sequence encodes CASSSAGTGELFF.

The chain links TRBV19 to TRBJ2-1; D unclear. In germline, CDR1 is LNHDA, CDR2 SQIVND (reference sequence). The V end was cut by 3 bases, the J end by 9 bases, with 15 bases between. This CDR3 is 14 amino acids long. The CDR3 DNA is TGTGCCAGTAGTATCGCCCGAGGTACGGGTGAGCAGTTCTTC. Amino acid sequence: CASSIARGTGEQFF.

The sample holds one count of this clone. The CDR3 loop is CSVDLGSGVSTDTQYF. In DNA form, the CDR3 reads TGCAGCGTTGATTTAGGCAGCGGGGTGAGCACAGATACGCAGTATTTT. This sequence joins TRBV29-1 and TRBJ2-3; TRBD2 matches at 7 bases. The germline V gene encodes CDR1 SQVTM and CDR2 ANQGSEA. The CDR3 is 16 residues long. V trimming: 3 bases; J trimming: 0 bases; junction bases outside the gene matches: 9.

Worth noting for this clone: Germline is not matched at one junction end, which may reflect a read error. The chain has TRBV14 and TRBJ2-3, with 7 nucleotides matching TRBD2. There are 14 residues in the CDR3. From germline, CDR1 is SGHDN and CDR2 FVKESK. For the CDR3, the DNA is TGTGCCAGCAGCGTTAACGTACGGGCGGGAGTGAGGGATTTT. Residues: CASSVNVRAGVRDF.

This rearrangement joins TRBV7-2 to TRBJ2-3, with TRBD2 identical over 8 bases. CDR1 and CDR2 (germline): SGHTA, FQGNSA. V shed 5 bases, J shed 3 bases, and the junction held 4 bases outside the gene matches. CDR3 length equals 14 residues. CDR3 coding DNA: TGTGCCAGCAGCCCAGCGGGAGATACAGATACGCAGTATTTT. Its protein is CASSPAGDTDTQYF.

This chain joins TRBV24-1 and TRBJ2-3; 8 bases match TRBD2. J was trimmed by 1 base and V by 9 bases; bases with no gene match: 5. This CDR3 has 14 residues. Looked up from germline, CDR1 is KGHDR and CDR2 is SFDVKD. DNA for the CDR3: TGTGCCACCTTTAGCGGGATGGGCACAGATACGCAGTATTTT. Translation: CATFSGMGTDTQYF.

The rearrangement links TRBV24-1 to TRBJ2-5, with 8 bases that match TRBD1. The ends lost 7 bases at V and 4 bases at J; junction bases unmatched: 7. Germline assignment: CDR1 KGHDR and CDR2 SFDVKD. CDR3 length: 14 residues. The CDR3: CATSDRGLGETQYF. CDR3 coding DNA: TGTGCCACCAGCGACAGGGGTCTGGGAGAGACCCAGTACTTC.

V is TRBV18 and J is TRBJ1-4, with TRBD1 matching 7 bases. The V segment lost 2 bases and the J segment 8 bases; nucleotides outside the gene matches: 2. The germline V gene has CDR1 KGHSH and CDR2 LQKENI. CDR3 length equals 13 residues. CDR3 sequence reads: CASSPTGAEKLFF. The CDR3, as DNA: TGTGCCAGCTCACCAACAGGGGCAGAAAAACTGTTTTTT.

The V gene is TRBV7-9, the J gene TRBJ2-1; D is uncertain. This CDR3 region has 13 residues. The germline V gene encodes CDR1 SEHNR and CDR2 FQNEAQ (reference sequence). Trimming cost V 5 bases and J 6 bases, with 11 bases left between them. Written as DNA, the CDR3 is TGTGCCAGCAGCATCGACCCGGGCAATGAGCAGTTCTTC. It translates to CASSIDPGNEQFF.

There are a few counts of this clone. The chain uses TRBV29-1 and TRBJ1-1; 8 positions match TRBD1. The CDR3 consists of 14 residues. The V gene's germline CDR1 is SQVTM and CDR2 ANQGSEA. Germline trimming cut 4 bases from V and 4 bases from J; bases unmatched to any gene: 8. The CDR3 sequence: CSVGAGGGGTEAFF. CDR3 in DNA: TGCAGCGTTGGGGCAGGGGGCGGAGGCACTGAAGCTTTCTTT.

The chain couples TRBV27 to TRBJ1-1, with TRBD1 as a possible D gene (5 bases). The V and J ends lost 5 bases and 4 bases respectively, with 14 bases between them. The CDR3 covers 14 residues. The germline V gene has CDR1 MNHEY and CDR2 SMNVEV (reference sequence). The CDR3, as DNA: TGTGCCAGCAGTACGAGGGTGGGGGGCACTGAAGCTTTCTTT. It specifies CASSTRVGGTEAFF.

The chain has TRBV18 and TRBJ2-3, with D perhaps matching TRBD2 (6 bases). V was shortened by 2 bases and J by 1 base, with 10 bases between the two germline ends. Germline loops: CDR1 KGHSH, CDR2 LQKENI. The CDR3 has 15 amino acids. The CDR3 reads CASSPDSGRTDTQYF. The CDR3 DNA is TGTGCCAGCTCACCAGATAGCGGCCGCACAGATACGCAGTATTTT.